This TCR beta chain stems from a study of cytomegalovirus exposure and HLA in healthy donors (TCRdb year 2017). Background for the entire study: An earlier analysis of 587 of the donors reported under 300 Gb of sequence data and 95 million to 130 million unique TCR beta sequences obtained from roughly 180 million T cells. An early release covering roughly 640 HLA-typed donors comprised approximately 290 gigabases of sequencing data and roughly 85 million unique TCR sequences. Of the 300 to 500 genotyped donors, more than 75% were placed in the genetic ancestry cluster associated with self-reported Caucasian donors. The aim of the study was to test whether cataloging public T cell receptors could identify signatures of past pathogen exposure. The study profiled the T cell repertoires of some 610 subjects by immunosequencing and related them to cytomegalovirus serostatus. Besides the first cohort of 666 subjects, a separate validation cohort made up of 90 to 150 different subjects was used. To predict cytomegalovirus infection status, the study combined high-throughput TCR immunosequencing, statistical association of individual TCRs with disease status, and machine learning. A later analysis re-analyzed previously published TCR beta repertoires from several hundred donors and added high-resolution HLA genotyping to study TCR occurrence patterns. The later analysis used no new phenotypic data to find candidate immune exposures, relying instead on TCR beta sequences and their occurrence across donors. An earlier analysis of around 580 of the donors used high-throughput TCR beta sequencing to judge whether each TCR beta V gene segment behaved as functional or pseudogenic. Donor age, sex, ethnicity and CMV serostatus were collected together with the repertoire data. Genome-wide SNP genotypes for about 55% of the roughly 670 donors were used in a later genetic analysis, which treated that subset as a discovery cohort. All discovery cohort repertoires had been generated on a single sequencing platform. Class I and class II HLA loci were covered by the typing at four-digit resolution. Typing coverage varied by locus: 629-630 donors for A, B, C, DRB1 and DQB1; some 520 for DQA1; approximately 610 for DPA1; 400 to 480 for DPB1. Roughly five DR-DQ haplotypes were treated as single units for association and clustering because of strong linkage in the cohort. On average, about 200,000 unique TCR beta nucleotide sequences were sequenced per donor among 300 to 500 genotyped donors of the cohort, with 15% to 20% of those sequences being non-productive.

The library was obtained by the immunoSEQ multiplex PCR assay. The multiplex PCR relied on a mix of 60 forward primers for TCR Vbeta segments and 13 reverse primers for TCR Jbeta segments. A multiplex PCR assay on genomic DNA amplified the CDR3 region of rearranged TCR beta genes. The amplified TCR beta libraries were sequenced on the Illumina HiSeq System as 87-base-pair reads. The original methods were these. A later analysis tallied tens of millions of unique TCR beta chains across the 666 repertoires, and around 10 million of those chains were shared by two or more donors. Raw reads were error-corrected and collapsed into unique sequences with a nearest-neighbor algorithm that merged closely related sequences to remove PCR and sequencing errors. Alignment of CDR3 sequences to IMGT reference sequences was used to assign V, D and J gene segments. For a sequence to be retained, at least a six-nucleotide match to both a V gene segment and a J gene segment was required. A rearrangement was called productive if the CDR3 had no stop codons and remained in frame with V and J, and every other rearrangement was called non-productive. Following IMGT convention, CDR3 was defined as the stretch from the second conserved V-encoded cysteine to the conserved J-encoded phenylalanine. The earlier analysis of 500 to 750 of the donors excluded any sequence lacking an unambiguous match to a single V gene segment. An earlier analysis of 550 to 650 of the donors classified V segments as functional when productive rearrangements were above 56.7% and as segregating when the standard deviation between donors was above 5%. A statistical classification framework was built to diagnose cytomegalovirus status from the catalog of TCR beta chain sequences. V and J gene assignment, in a later analysis, came from comparing TCR nucleotide sequences with IMGT/GENE-DB human TR gene sequences. In a later analysis, CDR3 sequences and most-parsimonious VDJ recombination scenarios were assigned using the TCRdist pipeline. In a later analysis, each TCR beta chain was defined by its CDR3 amino acid sequence together with its V-gene family, and reads without a unique V-gene family were excluded. In a later analysis, nearly 600 highly shared, low-generation-probability nucleotide sequences were removed to address suspected cross-contamination and a sequencing artifact. For each public chain, a later analysis derived a clonal expansion index from normalized ranks of inferred template counts within each repertoire. In a later analysis, generation probabilities were computed with a VDJ recombination model fitted to out-of-frame rearrangements, and the resulting probabilities were checked against IGoR. Hypergeometric tests were used in a later analysis to score TCR-TCR, TCR-HLA and TCR-CMV co-occurrence, with a repertoire-size bias correction applied to the TCR pairs. To estimate false discovery rates, a later analysis permuted the HLA or CMV assignments 20 times. In a later analysis, co-occurring TCRs were grouped using DBSCAN, and TCRdist sequence similarity was added for clustering within HLA-allele-positive subsets. For co-occurrence clustering, repertoires with fewer than 30,000 or more than 120,000 public chains were excluded, along with roughly five repertoires with anomalous nucleotide sharing. TCRdb stores this immuneACCESS table with in-frame sequences only. Part of the clones is absent; in the studies checked, under half of the shortfall reflects unresolved V genes, and no reason is known for the rest. V, J and clone size derive from that table, while D and trimming were established from the DNA sequence. The sample profile shows approximately 220,000 clones; roughly 82% of them were found once. Around 6% of the sample rests with the top ten.

CDR1 and CDR2 are read off the germline V gene as MNHNS and SASEGT. The germline V end is reduced by 6 bases and the J end by 2 bases; junction bases left unmatched: 2. Measured from the cysteine to the phenylalanine, the CDR3 is 14 residues long. The sequence is cut down to CDR3 DNA, 42 bases in frame from base 1. Points on this clone: Its antigen has not been determined. No base quality values were provided; no much bigger clone lies one nucleotide off.

Broader findings and caveats from the paper: A further reported finding was that TCR beta sequences accurately predicted the HLA-A and HLA-B alleles for most subjects in the first cohort. Only TCR beta chains were sequenced in this cohort, and the absence of alpha or paired-chain data limited detectable features. A group of highly shared sequence variants was considered likely to be a technical artifact of the sequencing pipeline. Specific HLA alleles were associated with 16,951 TCR beta sequences at a false discovery rate of 0.05 in a later analysis. It was suggested by the authors that the approach could potentially be generalized to other disease states and immunological phenotypes. In a later genetic analysis, fewer N-insertions in productive TCRs were reported among donors in an Asian-associated ancestry cluster than the approximately 710-donor mean. For the cohort, immune exposure information was limited to CMV serostatus. In vitro tests confirmed that a few of the cytomegalovirus-associated TCR beta chains recognize cytomegalovirus antigens. About 15 rarely observed V segments, including chromosome 9 orphons, were excluded from the earlier analysis of several hundred of the donors because counts were too low. In the study, about 150 TCR beta chains were listed as associated with cytomegalovirus. Cytomegalovirus status was reported to be diagnosed by the classifier with high specificity and sensitivity in both the original and validation cohorts. In a later analysis, most CMV-associated TCR beta chains were found to appear HLA-restricted, with HLA associations seemingly driven largely by CMV exposure. A later genetic analysis associated a missense DCLRE1C variant with V-gene and J-gene trimming of TCR beta chains, and an independent cohort replicated the association. When HLA alleles, especially DR and DQ, strongly co-occurred, TCR associations were difficult to assign to individual alleles. In a later analysis, several top co-occurrence clusters were reported to appear linked to parvovirus B19, influenza, CMV and Epstein-Barr virus. Linkage disequilibrium might explain the correlated functional status among segregating V segments, but an unknown experimental factor could not be ruled out. According to a later analysis, TCR association rates differed among HLA loci, with DRB1 alleles showing the most associated TCRs and HLA-C alleles showing the fewest. Some IMGT-functional V segments, including TRBV6-2 and TRBV6-3, could not be distinguished by the 87-base-pair reads and were therefore excluded. Because some donors lacked HLA typing at each locus, the association tests relied only on the typed subset. Most TCR sequences were seen in very few donors, while some public TCRs were found in many individuals. The presence/absence analyses assumed that sequencing depth was roughly uniform across donors, and that assumption may not be true. Broadly in line with IMGT annotations, most TCR beta V segments showed up in productive rearrangements about 87% or about 30% of the time in an earlier analysis of 587 of the donors. Compared with equally common non-associated chains, HLA-associated TCR beta chains in a later analysis were more clonally expanded and had lower generation probabilities.

The cohort consisted of 650 to 700 healthy bone marrow donors. At the time of sampling, every cohort member was nominally healthy, though immune exposures that went unrecorded were likely present. The donor was CMV seropositive and belonged to the group of about 290 seropositive cohort members. Each donor provided a peripheral blood sample, and peripheral blood mononuclear cells were used for TCR beta sequencing. Genomic DNA extraction from the blood cell samples was performed with the Qiagen DNeasy Blood Extraction Kit. Sequenced sample: PBMCs. The chain joins TRBV6-1 to TRBJ1-5, with 9 bases matching TRBD1. The sequence derives from a man aged 35 to 55 in good health and CMV-seropositive. The CDR3 has the sequence CASRDRGGNQPQHF. The bases read TGTGCCAGCAGGGACAGGGGAGGCAATCAGCCCCAGCATTTT.